These T cell receptor beta chains were read from a single sample in a study of blood T cell repertoires in COVID-19. Sequenced by immunoSEQ multiplex PCR; TCRdb stores in-frame clones only, minus some. The table has under 80,000 clones, 86% seen once. Sequenced material: peripheral blood. These receptors were taken from a man at least 80 years old in a cohort sampled during active COVID-19. Each CDR3 is given with its conserved first and last residue. Fields, in order: clone size, J gene, V gene, D gene, CDR3 protein, CDR3 DNA. The D gene is left open where the match is weak. Clone size is shown for a subset of rows, as once, few, many or a class of expanded clone.

NA,TRBJ2-7,TRBV7-9,NA,CASSLVAITYEQYF,TGTGCCAGCAGCTTAGTCGCGATAACCTACGAGCAGTACTTC
once,TRBJ2-3,TRBV4-2,TRBD2,CASSPGTSGGAYTQYF,TGTGCCAGCAGCCCTGGGACTAGCGGGGGGGCGTATACGCAGTATTTT
NA,TRBJ2-1,TRBV5-1,TRBD2,CASSVSSGGSSYNEQFF,TGCGCCAGCAGCGTGTCTAGCGGGGGGAGCTCCTACAATGAGCAGTTCTTC
NA,TRBJ1-4,TRBV2,TRBD1,CASVRDRRNEKLFF,TGTGCCAGTGTCCGGGACAGAAGGAATGAAAAACTGTTTTTT
NA,TRBJ2-6,TRBV27,TRBD1,CASSATGQGRPSGANVLTF,TGTGCCAGCAGTGCGACCGGACAGGGGCGACCCTCTGGGGCCAACGTCCTGACTTTC
NA,TRBJ2-1,TRBV7-9,TRBD2,CASSLGSLAGNEQFF,TGTGCCAGCAGCTTAGGAAGTCTAGCGGGGAATGAGCAGTTCTTC
few,TRBJ1-5,TRBV7-2,TRBD1,CASSSTGTVLNQPQHF,TGTGCCAGCAGCTCAACCGGGACAGTCCTTAATCAGCCCCAGCATTTT
NA,TRBJ1-1,TRBV7-2,TRBD1,CASSFTGGNTEAFF,TGTGCCAGCAGCTTTACAGGGGGCAACACTGAAGCTTTCTTT
NA,TRBJ2-1,TRBV29-1,NA,CSADTGYNEQFF,TGCAGCGCAGATACAGGGTACAATGAGCAGTTCTTC
NA,TRBJ1-4,TRBV27,NA,CASSLSSGFEKLFF,TGTGCCAGCAGTTTATCATCCGGGTTTGAAAAACTGTTTTTT
NA,TRBJ2-3,TRBV3-1/TRBV3-2,TRBD2,CASSRTSGGRDTQYF,TGTGCCAGCAGCAGGACTAGCGGGGGTCGAGATACGCAGTATTTT
NA,TRBJ2-2,TRBV9,NA,CASSGPGAHTGELFF,TGTGCCAGCAGCGGTCCGGGAGCCCACACCGGGGAGCTGTTTTTT
NA,TRBJ2-2,TRBV5-1,NA,CASSLEFLEVGELFF,TGCGCCAGCAGCTTGGAGTTTCTAGAGGTCGGGGAGCTGTTTTTT
NA,TRBJ2-6,TRBV7-2,NA,CASSFRAGANVLTF,TGTGCCAGCAGCTTCCGGGCTGGGGCCAACGTCCTGACTTTC
NA,TRBJ1-2,TRBV6-1,NA,CASSEGEGVYGYTF,TGTGCCAGCAGTGAAGGCGAAGGGGTCTATGGCTACACCTTC
NA,TRBJ2-3,TRBV5-1,TRBD2,CASSSGGDSTDTQYF,TGCGCCAGTTCTAGCGGGGGGGATAGCACAGATACGCAGTATTTT
once,TRBJ1-1,TRBV6-5,NA,CASRRTGSGNTEAFF,TGTGCCAGCAGACGAACAGGGAGCGGGAACACTGAAGCTTTCTTT
NA,TRBJ2-5,TRBV4-2,NA,CASSQDHSVLVETQYF,TGTGCCAGCAGCCAAGACCATTCCGTTCTAGTTGAGACCCAGTACTTC
NA,TRBJ2-7,TRBV24-1,TRBD1,CATRTGTFPTMKQYF,TGTGCCACCAGGACAGGGACCTTCCCCACCATGAAGCAGTACTTC
NA,TRBJ2-1,TRBV18,TRBD2,CASSPSGGAYNEQFF,TGTGCCAGCTCACCGAGCGGGGGGGCCTATAATGAGCAGTTCTTC
NA,TRBJ2-7,TRBV19,NA,CASSLTGGSYEQYF,TGTGCCAGTAGTCTCACCGGGGGCTCCTACGAGCAGTACTTC
NA,TRBJ2-7,TRBV11-1,TRBD2,CASSSLSGGLSYEQYF,TGTGCCAGCAGCTCCTTGAGCGGGGGCCTCTCCTACGAGCAGTACTTC
NA,TRBJ2-7,TRBV6-6,TRBD1,CASSSRGQGARYEQYF,TGTGCCAGCAGTTCCCGGGGTCAGGGGGCGCGCTACGAGCAGTACTTC
few,TRBJ1-2,TRBV4-1,NA,CASSPRGTDYGYTF,TGCGCCAGCAGCCCGCGGGGGACCGACTATGGCTACACCTTC
once,TRBJ1-1,TRBV6-1,TRBD1,CASSDRGLNTEAFF,TGTGCCAGCAGTGACAGGGGGCTGAACACTGAAGCTTTCTTT
NA,TRBJ2-3,TRBV4-2,NA,CASSQEVQADTQYF,TGTGCCAGCAGCCAAGAGGTACAGGCGGATACGCAGTATTTT
NA,TRBJ1-1,TRBV3-1/TRBV3-2,TRBD1,CASSQRTGGTEAFF,TGTGCCAGCAGCCAGCGGACAGGCGGCACTGAAGCTTTCTTT
NA,TRBJ2-7,TRBV7-2,TRBD2,CASSTRWGGYEQYF,TGTGCCAGCAGCACCCGCTGGGGGGGTTACGAGCAGTACTTC
NA,TRBJ1-3,TRBV7-2,TRBD1,CASSLGTASGNTIYF,TGTGCCAGCAGCCTAGGGACAGCCTCTGGAAACACCATATATTTT
NA,TRBJ1-2,TRBV5-1,NA,CASSLRETGYGYTF,TGCGCCAGCAGCCTCCGGGAAACGGGGTATGGCTACACCTTC
NA,TRBJ1-5,TRBV7-9,TRBD1,CASSLAHRDSSNSNQPQHF,TGTGCCAGCAGCTTAGCCCACCGGGACAGTTCCAATAGCAATCAGCCCCAGCATTTT
NA,TRBJ2-5,TRBV6-6,TRBD1,CASSSAGTGGILVREETQYF,TGTGCCAGCAGCTCTGCCGGGACAGGGGGTATTTTGGTTAGAGAAGAGACCCAGTACTTC
NA,TRBJ1-1,TRBV2,NA,CASNQQDTEAFF,TGTGCCAGCAATCAACAGGACACTGAAGCTTTCTTT
few,TRBJ2-3,TRBV11-3,NA,CASSPAGGPTDTQYF,TGTGCCAGCAGCCCCGCCGGGGGGCCCACAGATACGCAGTATTTT
NA,TRBJ2-5,TRBV19,NA,CASSLRKGAQETQYF,TGTGCCAGTAGTCTTCGGAAGGGAGCACAAGAGACCCAGTACTTC
NA,TRBJ2-7,TRBV7-9,TRBD1,CASSTDRVDSYEQYF,TGTGCCAGCAGCACCGACAGGGTGGACTCCTACGAGCAGTACTTC
NA,TRBJ1-5,TRBV19,TRBD1,CASSRTTGTVSNQPQHF,TGTGCCAGTAGTAGGACAACCGGGACAGTAAGCAATCAACCCCAGCATTTT
NA,TRBJ2-5,TRBV4-3,TRBD1,CASSQTGQGQVQETQYF,TGCGCCAGCAGCCAGACAGGACAGGGTCAGGTCCAAGAGACCCAGTACTTC
NA,TRBJ2-5,TRBV7-2,TRBD1,CASSYRTGIETQYF,TGTGCCAGCAGCTACCGGACAGGGATAGAGACCCAGTACTTC
NA,TRBJ1-4,TRBV9,TRBD1,CASSEQGGQGEKLFF,TGTGCCAGCAGCGAACAGGGGGGGCAAGGAGAAAAACTGTTTTTT
NA,TRBJ1-1,TRBV25-1,TRBD1,CASSDNRGLGTEAFF,TGTGCCAGCAGTGATAACAGGGGGCTGGGCACTGAAGCTTTCTTT
few,TRBJ2-7,TRBV6-5,NA,CASSYSPGEQYF,TGTGCCAGCAGTTACTCCCCGGGCGAGCAGTACTTC
NA,TRBJ1-6,TRBV27,NA,CASSSGLPNSPLHF,TGTGCCAGCAGTTCGGGACTCCCTAATTCACCCCTCCACTTT
NA,TRBJ2-4,TRBV11-2,NA,CASSILRGRNIQYF,TGTGCCAGCAGCATCCTAAGGGGTAGAAACATTCAGTACTTC
few,TRBJ1-5,TRBV7-2,NA,CASSVRGDQPQHF,TGTGCCAGCAGCGTCAGGGGTGATCAGCCCCAGCATTTT
NA,TRBJ2-1,TRBV3-1/TRBV3-2,TRBD1,CASSPPTGRVEQFF,TGTGCCAGCAGCCCCCCGACAGGGCGGGTTGAGCAGTTCTTC
NA,TRBJ1-1,TRBV3-1/TRBV3-2,NA,CASSQRLGATEAFF,TGTGCCAGCAGCCAACGGTTAGGGGCCACTGAAGCTTTCTTT
NA,TRBJ1-1,TRBV27,TRBD1,CASTAIGTAEAFF,TGTGCCAGCACCGCAATCGGGACAGCTGAAGCTTTCTTT
few,TRBJ1-6,TRBV6-6,NA,CASSYVGGSYNSPLHF,TGTGCCAGCAGTTACGTGGGGGGATCCTATAATTCACCCCTCCACTTT
NA,TRBJ2-7,TRBV25-1,TRBD1,CATRDRGYEQYF,TGTGCCACCAGGGACAGGGGGTACGAGCAGTACTTC
NA,TRBJ1-2,TRBV21-1,NA,CARDRAAGYGYTF,TGTGCCAGGGACAGGGCGGCAGGCTATGGCTACACCTTC
NA,TRBJ1-4,TRBV3-1/TRBV3-2,NA,CASSQHRVGLFF,TGTGCCAGCAGCCAACACAGGGTCGGTCTGTTTTTT
NA,TRBJ2-1,TRBV5-5,NA,CASSYISPRGTNEQFF,TGTGCCAGCAGCTATATCAGCCCGCGGGGAACCAATGAGCAGTTCTTC
NA,TRBJ2-3,TRBV7-2,NA,CASSYPQTDTQYF,TGTGCCAGCAGCTACCCACAAACAGATACGCAGTATTTT
NA,TRBJ2-2,TRBV5-1,NA,CASSPGAVYTGELFF,TGCGCCAGCAGCCCTGGGGCAGTTTACACCGGGGAGCTGTTTTTT
NA,TRBJ1-1,TRBV3-1/TRBV3-2,NA,CASSQEARRNTEAFF,TGTGCCAGCAGCCAAGAAGCGAGAAGGAACACTGAAGCTTTCTTT
NA,TRBJ2-4,TRBV7-9,NA,CASSLAGGKNIQYF,TGTGCCAGCAGCTTAGCAGGGGGCAAAAACATTCAGTACTTC
NA,TRBJ2-6,TRBV2,TRBD1,CASSRDSPRGPGANVLTF,TGTGCCAGCAGTAGGGATTCCCCAAGGGGGCCTGGGGCCAACGTCCTGACTTTC
NA,TRBJ2-6,TRBV6-5,NA,CASSWIRAGANVLTF,TGTGCCAGCAGTTGGATCAGGGCCGGGGCCAACGTCCTGACTTTC